A single sample is the source of the 16 T cell receptor beta chains below, sequenced in a study of T-cell reconstitution after alpha-beta-depleted transplantation in children. Unique molecular identifiers tagged the TCRbeta library. TCRdb processed the PCR reads anew with MiXCR; each CDR3 protein has one entry. The table shows 600,000 to 700,000 distinct CDR3 sequences, with roughly 13% occurring only once. Here the sequenced sample was PBMCs, taken before TCRalphabeta/CD19-depleted stem cell transplant. These receptor sequences come from a girl aged 2-9 years with congenital amegakaryocytic thrombocytopenia, due to receive a stem cell transplant.

The chain joins TRBV11-2 to TRBJ2-1, with 16 bases aligning to TRBD2. Per the germline V gene, CDR1 is SGHAT and CDR2 is FQNNGV. J was trimmed by 0 bases and V by 5 bases; bases with no gene match: 4. The CDR3 has 18 residues. The CDR3: CASSLGLAGGNSYNEQFF. CDR3 DNA: TGTGCCAGCAGCCTGGGACTAGCGGGAGGGAACTCCTACAATGAGCAGTTCTTC.

As to this clonotype: Possible read error: a much larger clone is one base away. The chain couples TRBV20-1 to TRBJ2-3; TRBD2 matches 11 bases. The CDR3 spans 14 residues. Germline-derived CDR1 and CDR2 are DFQATT and SNEGSKA (reference sequence). CDR3 sequence (DNA): TGCAGTGCTGACATAGCGGGAGGGACAGATATGCAGTATTTT. Translated, it gives CSADIAGGTDMQYF.

The V gene is TRBV7-9, the J gene TRBJ2-3, with 12 bases fitting TRBD2. J gave up 2 bases and V 3 bases, and 6 bases lay outside the gene matches. The CDR3 extends over 17 amino acids. Germline-derived CDR1 and CDR2 are SEHNR and FQNEAQ (reference sequence). For the CDR3, the DNA is TGTGCCAGCAGCTTTAGACTAGCGGGAGTCGCCACAGATACGCAGTATTTT. Translating it yields CASSFRLAGVATDTQYF.

This clonotype was seen ten or more times. The chain is built from TRBV6-5 and TRBJ2-3; the match to TRBD1 covers 7 bases. The CDR3 extends over 14 amino acids. CDR1 MNHEY and CDR2 SVGAGI come from the germline V gene. The junction had 0 bases not matched to a gene; V was cut back by 2 bases and J by 1 base. CDR3: CASSYRGRTDTQYF. In nucleotides, the CDR3 is TGTGCCAGCAGTTACAGGGGGCGCACAGATACGCAGTATTTT.

This clonotype was seen a handful of times. The V call is TRBV12-3 or TRBV12-4, the J call TRBJ2-1, with 9 bases identical to TRBD2. Losses at the gene ends were 3 bases for V and 7 bases for J; bases not matched to a gene: 7. CDR3 length equals 15 residues. CDR3 sequence reads: CASSFPAGGWNEQFF. The CDR3 DNA reads as TGTGCCAGCAGTTTTCCGGCGGGAGGGTGGAATGAGCAGTTCTTC.

This clonotype was counted at least ten times. The chain recombines TRBV20-1 with TRBJ2-3; no firm D call. Germline CDR1 reads DFQATT; CDR2 reads SNEGSKA (reference sequence). The CDR3 has 17 amino acids. V lost 0 bases and J 0 bases, leaving 16 bases between the germline ends. The CDR3 region is CSAREPVGLSSTDTQYF. DNA of the CDR3: TGCAGTGCTAGAGAGCCCGTTGGGCTGTCTAGCACAGATACGCAGTATTTT.

This clonotype was recorded at least ten times. The chain is built from TRBV12-3 or TRBV12-4 and TRBJ1-2; no clear D gene. Trimming left V 5 bases short and J 1 base short, with 11 bases between. CDR3 length: 14 amino acids. CDR3 protein: CASSGLPLNYGYTF. CDR3 coding DNA: TGTGCCAGCAGTGGGCTACCACTTAACTATGGCTACACCTTC.

This clonotype was seen repeatedly, ten times or more. The CDR3 coding sequence is TGCAGCGTTGGGGACAGGGAAGGTGATCAGCCCCAGCATTTT. It yields the protein CSVGDREGDQPQHF. The J gene is TRBJ1-5, the V gene TRBV29-1, with 9 bases lining up with TRBD1. CDR1 and CDR2 (germline): SQVTM, ANQGSEA. J was trimmed by 5 bases and V by 4 bases; bases with no gene match: 6. This CDR3 region has 14 residues.

This clonotype has only a few counts. This chain links TRBV2 with TRBJ1-1; D remains unclear. Trimming removed 1 base at V and 1 base at J, with 10 bases between. CDR1 is SNHLY and CDR2 is FYNNEI in the germline V gene. The CDR3 runs 15 residues. CDR3 in DNA: TGTGCCAGCAGTGAAGTTCGGAGCCGGAACACTGAAGCTTTCTTT. Protein: CASSEVRSRNTEAFF.

This clonotype was seen at least ten times. The chain carries TRBV12-3 or TRBV12-4 and TRBJ1-5; 9 bases are shared with TRBD1. The CDR3 has 15 amino acids. The trim removed 1 base at V and 6 bases at J, leaving 4 bases unmatched. CDR3 bases: TGTGCCAGCAGTTTAGGCGGGACAGGGCTTCAGCCCCAGCATTTT. Its protein is CASSLGGTGLQPQHF.

V usage is TRBV21-1 and J usage is TRBJ2-3. TRBV21-1 is designated a pseudogene. The CDR3 spans 14 residues. CDR3 region: CASSKRRPTDTQYF. The CDR3 DNA reads TGTGCCAGCAGCAAAAGGAGACCCACAGATACGCAGTATTTT.

The rearrangement joins TRBV3-1 to TRBJ2-5; TRBD2 matches 10 bases. Looked up from germline, CDR1 is LGHDT and CDR2 is YNNKEL (reference sequence). The CDR3 is made up of 21 amino acids. V lost 1 base to trimming and J lost 1 base; unmatched junction nucleotides: 18. CDR3 residues: CASSQGGAPSGSHHPQETQYF. CDR3 nucleotide sequence: TGTGCCAGCAGCCAAGGGGGGGCTCCTAGCGGGAGCCATCACCCCCAAGAGACCCAGTACTTC.

This clonotype was recorded many times. The chain uses TRBV29-1 and TRBJ1-1, with D possibly TRBD1 on 5 matching bases. CDR1 is SQVTM and CDR2 is ANQGSEA in the germline V gene. V gave up 0 bases and J gave up 1 base, with 18 bases separating them. The CDR3 runs to 17 residues. In DNA, the CDR3 is TGCAGCGTTGAAGATCCGAGGGGAGTGGGATCGAACACTGAAGCTTTCTTT. Its protein is CSVEDPRGVGSNTEAFF.

At least ten counts were recorded for this clonotype. The chain links TRBV4-1 to TRBJ1-1; TRBD1 might be the D (5 bases). This CDR3 contains 16 residues. Germline V gene data show CDR1 as MGHRA and CDR2 as YSYEKL. Trimming stripped 5 bases from V and 1 base from J, with 17 bases between. The CDR3 protein is CASSDPRSGRNTEAFF. DNA of the CDR3: TGCGCCAGCAGCGACCCGAGGTCAGGGCGGAACACTGAAGCTTTCTTT.

This clonotype was picked up many times. The chain has TRBV12-3 or TRBV12-4 and TRBJ1-5; D unresolved. V was cut by 2 bases and J by 5 bases, with 31 bases left in between. The CDR3 has 21 amino acids. This CDR3 reads CASSLSHPSWFGVGGHQPQHF. In DNA, the CDR3 is TGTGCCAGCAGTTTAAGCCACCCGTCCTGGTTTGGCGTCGGCGGGCATCAGCCCCAGCATTTT.

The chain has TRBV5-1 and TRBJ1-2; 8 bases are a match to TRBD1. Germline CDR1 reads SGHRS; CDR2 reads YFSETQ. The CDR3 consists of 15 residues. The ends lost 4 bases at V and 2 bases at J; junction bases unmatched: 7. Here the CDR3 DNA reads TGCGCCAGCAGCACGGAGACAGGGGCCAACTATGGCTACACCTTC. It translates to CASSTETGANYGYTF.